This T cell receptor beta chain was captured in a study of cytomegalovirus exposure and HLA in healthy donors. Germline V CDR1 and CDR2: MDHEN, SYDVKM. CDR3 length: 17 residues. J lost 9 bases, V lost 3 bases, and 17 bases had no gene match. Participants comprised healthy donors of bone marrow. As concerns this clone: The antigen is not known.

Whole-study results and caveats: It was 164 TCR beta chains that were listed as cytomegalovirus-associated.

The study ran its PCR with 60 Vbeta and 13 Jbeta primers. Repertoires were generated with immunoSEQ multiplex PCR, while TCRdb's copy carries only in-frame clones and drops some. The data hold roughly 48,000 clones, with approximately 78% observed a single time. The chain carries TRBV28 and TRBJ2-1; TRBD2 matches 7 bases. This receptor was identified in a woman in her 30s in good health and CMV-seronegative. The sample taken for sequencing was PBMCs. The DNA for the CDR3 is TGTGCCAGCAGTTTTGTCCTCGGGGCCTCGTGGGAGGGTGAGCAGTTCTTC. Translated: CASSFVLGASWEGEQFF.